This T cell receptor (beta chain) originates from a study of neurological immune-mediated disorders. Preparation of the unsorted libraries drew on 2 million PBMCs stored at -80 C. This clonotype was observed at least ten times. cDNA was made by 5'RACE with 10-nucleotide random UMIs. From 15-18 subjects, every sequencing run obtained over 200 million TCR-beta sequences. TCRdb independently ran MiXCR on the 5' RACE reads; one entry per CDR3 protein. The data contain roughly 31,000 distinct CDR3 sequences, over 4% of them singletons. V was cut by 6 bases and J by 5 bases, with 16 bases left in between. The germline V gene has CDR1 MNHEY and CDR2 SVGAGI. This CDR3 has 14 residues.

Sequenced material: PBMCs. The V and J genes are TRBV6-5 and TRBJ2-5; perhaps TRBD1 as D (7 bases). The sequence came from a man in his late teens or twenties in good health. CDR3 region: CASSTVRGRETQYF. DNA for the CDR3: TGTGCCAGCAGCACCGTCAGGGGGAGGGAGACCCAGTACTTC.